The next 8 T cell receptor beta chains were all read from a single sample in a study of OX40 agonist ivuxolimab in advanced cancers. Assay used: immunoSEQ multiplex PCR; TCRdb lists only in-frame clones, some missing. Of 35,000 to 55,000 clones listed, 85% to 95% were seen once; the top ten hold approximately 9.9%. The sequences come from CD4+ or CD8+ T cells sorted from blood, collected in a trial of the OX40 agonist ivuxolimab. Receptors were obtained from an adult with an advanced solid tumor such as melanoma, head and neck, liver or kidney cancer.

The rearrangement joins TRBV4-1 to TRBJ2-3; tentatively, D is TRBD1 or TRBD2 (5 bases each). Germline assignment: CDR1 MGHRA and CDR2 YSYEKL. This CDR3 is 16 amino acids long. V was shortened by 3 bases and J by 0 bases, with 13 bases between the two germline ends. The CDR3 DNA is TGCGCCAGCAGCCAGTCTGGGACGGCTAGCACAGATACGCAGTATTTT. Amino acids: CASSQSGTASTDTQYF.

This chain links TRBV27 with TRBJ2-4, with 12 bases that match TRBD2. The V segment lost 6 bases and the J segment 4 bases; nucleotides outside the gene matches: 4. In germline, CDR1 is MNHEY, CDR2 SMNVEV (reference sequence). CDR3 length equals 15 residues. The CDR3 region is CASSPGTSGKNIQYF. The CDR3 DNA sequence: TGTGCCAGCAGCCCCGGGACTAGCGGGAAAAACATTCAGTACTTC.

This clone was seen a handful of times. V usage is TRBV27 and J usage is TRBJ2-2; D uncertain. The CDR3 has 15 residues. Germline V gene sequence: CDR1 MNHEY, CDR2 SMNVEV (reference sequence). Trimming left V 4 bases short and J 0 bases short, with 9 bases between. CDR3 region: CASSSDVSNTGELFF. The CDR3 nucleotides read TGTGCCAGCAGTTCCGACGTTTCGAACACCGGGGAGCTGTTTTTT.

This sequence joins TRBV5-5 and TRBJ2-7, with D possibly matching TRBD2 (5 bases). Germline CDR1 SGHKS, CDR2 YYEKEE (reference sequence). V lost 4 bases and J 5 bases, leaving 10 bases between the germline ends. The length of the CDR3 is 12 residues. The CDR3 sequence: CASSGGVDEQYF. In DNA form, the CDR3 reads TGTGCCAGCAGCGGAGGTGTTGACGAGCAGTACTTC.

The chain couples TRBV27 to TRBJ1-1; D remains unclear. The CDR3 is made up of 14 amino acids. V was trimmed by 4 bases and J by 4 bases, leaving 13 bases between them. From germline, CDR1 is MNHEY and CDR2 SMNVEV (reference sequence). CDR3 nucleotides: TGTGCCAGCAGTTCCACCCCCTCATTCACTGAAGCTTTCTTT. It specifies CASSSTPSFTEAFF.

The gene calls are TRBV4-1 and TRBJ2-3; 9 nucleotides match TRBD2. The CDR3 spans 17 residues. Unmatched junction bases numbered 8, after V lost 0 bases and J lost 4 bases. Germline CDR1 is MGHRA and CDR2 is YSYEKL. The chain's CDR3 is CASSQDSGIAGADTQYF. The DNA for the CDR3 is TGCGCCAGCAGCCAAGATTCGGGAATAGCGGGAGCAGATACGCAGTATTTT.

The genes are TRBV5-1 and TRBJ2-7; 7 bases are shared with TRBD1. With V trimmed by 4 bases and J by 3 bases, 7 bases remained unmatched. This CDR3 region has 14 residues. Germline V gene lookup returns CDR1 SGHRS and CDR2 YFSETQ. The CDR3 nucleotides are TGCGCCAGCAGCACAGGGACAGCTCACTACGAGCAGTACTTC. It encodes CASSTGTAHYEQYF.

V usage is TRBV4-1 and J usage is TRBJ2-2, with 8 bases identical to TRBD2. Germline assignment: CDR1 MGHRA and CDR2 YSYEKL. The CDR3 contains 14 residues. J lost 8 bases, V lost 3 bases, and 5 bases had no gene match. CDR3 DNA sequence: TGCGCCAGCAGCCAGGAAATAGCGGGAGGGGAGCTGTTTTTT. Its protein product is CASSQEIAGGELFF.